The 14 T cell receptor beta chains in this list originate from one sample, sequenced in a study of T cell responses to AZD1222 COVID-19 vaccine. Generated by immunoSEQ multiplex PCR, the TCRdb table keeps only in-frame clones and is missing some. The data show about 120,000 clones, approximately 90% seen once. Sequenced here: peripheral blood, sampled on day 0 of AZD1222 vaccination. The receptor source for this set is an adult in good health.

The J gene is TRBJ1-4, the V gene TRBV30, with TRBD1 identical over 8 bases. Unmatched junction bases numbered 5, after V lost 0 bases and J lost 5 bases. Germline V gene sequence: CDR1 GTSNPN, CDR2 SVGIG (reference sequence). The CDR3 consists of 15 residues. The CDR3 sequence is CAWSVRGTGNEKLFF. CDR3 DNA sequence: TGTGCCTGGAGTGTAAGGGGGACAGGAAATGAAAAACTGTTTTTT.

The V and J genes are TRBV7-9 and TRBJ2-3, with 9 bases identical to TRBD2. The germline CDR1 and CDR2 sequences are SEHNR and FQNEAQ (reference sequence). The V segment lost 4 bases and the J segment 5 bases; nucleotides outside the gene matches: 7. The CDR3 loop spans 15 amino acids. DNA for the CDR3: TGTGCCAGCAGCTCGACTAGCGGATCGGGAGATACGCAGTATTTT. Translation: CASSSTSGSGDTQYF.

V gene TRBV4-2 combines with J gene TRBJ1-1; tentative D call: TRBD1 (5 bases). Germline V lookup: CDR1 LGHNA, CDR2 YNFKEQ. Trimming took 2 bases from V and 3 from J, leaving 10 bases between them. This CDR3 has 14 residues. In DNA, the CDR3 is TGTGCCAGCAGCCAACAAACAGGAGACACTGAAGCTTTCTTT. As protein: CASSQQTGDTEAFF.

The J gene is TRBJ1-1, the V gene TRBV19; no firm D call. The CDR3 extends over 12 amino acids. Trimming removed 1 base from V and 7 bases from J, with 7 bases in between. From germline, CDR1 is LNHDA and CDR2 SQIVND (reference sequence). CDR3 sequence (DNA): TGTGCCAGTAGTATAGGGGTTCTTGAAGCTTTCTTT. Translated: CASSIGVLEAFF. The variable domain in full, with the rest retrieved from reference TRBV19 and TRBJ1-1, is DGGITQSPKYLFRKEGQNVTLSCEQNLNHDAMYWYRQDPGQGLRLIYYSQIVNDFQKGDIAEGYSVSREKKESFPLTVTSAQKNPTAFYLCASSIGVLEAFFGQGTRLTVV.

The V gene is TRBV5-4, the J gene TRBJ2-7; tentative D call: TRBD2 (6 bases). This CDR3 is built from 14 residues. Trimming took off 3 bases at V and 3 bases at J, with 13 bases between the two ends. The germline V gene encodes CDR1 SGHNT and CDR2 YYREEE (reference sequence). The DNA for the CDR3 is TGTGCCAGCAGCTCTCCCATGGGAGGCTACGAGCAGTACGTC. Residues: CASSSPMGGYEQYV.

This chain uses TRBV11-1 with TRBJ2-3; 8 bases map to TRBD2. Germline V CDR1 and CDR2: SGHAT, FQDESV (reference sequence). J gave up 11 bases and V 1 base, and 14 bases lay outside the gene matches. The CDR3 is 16 amino acids. CDR3 loop: CASSLVGGRTLIGQYF. DNA of the CDR3: TGTGCCAGCAGCTTAGTTGGCGGGAGGACCTTGATCGGGCAGTATTTT.

The chain carries TRBV27 and TRBJ1-5; no clear D gene. This CDR3 spans 13 amino acids. V was pared by 3 bases and J by 5 bases, with 8 bases between. In germline, CDR1 is MNHEY, CDR2 SMNVEV (reference sequence). CDR3 loop: CASSLGGYQPQHF. CDR3 in DNA: TGTGCCAGCAGTTTGGGTGGATATCAGCCCCAGCATTTT.

V gene TRBV6-5 combines with J gene TRBJ1-2, with TRBD1 matching over 9 bases. The junction had 7 bases not matched to a gene; V was cut back by 9 bases and J by 8 bases. Germline values: CDR1 MNHEY, CDR2 SVGAGI. The CDR3 contains 12 residues. The CDR3 nucleotides read TGTGCCAGACCGGGACAGGGACGAGGCTACACCTTC. This gives the protein CARPGQGRGYTF.

The V gene is TRBV19, the J gene TRBJ1-3; D unresolved. Per germline, CDR1 LNHDA and CDR2 SQIVND (reference sequence). The V end lost 4 bases, the J end lost 2 bases, and 9 bases lay between the germline ends. This CDR3 region has 14 residues. As DNA, the CDR3 is TGTGCCAGTAGTAACTGGATGGCTGGAAACACCATATATTTT. Translation: CASSNWMAGNTIYF.

The gene calls are TRBV18 and TRBJ2-7; D unclear. Germline lookup yields CDR1 KGHSH and CDR2 LQKENI. Trimming left V 3 bases short and J 0 bases short, with 9 bases between. The CDR3 extends over 14 amino acids. CDR3 region: CASSPRLLSYEQYF. CDR3 DNA sequence: TGTGCCAGCTCACCCCGCCTCCTCTCCTACGAGCAGTACTTC.

The chain links TRBV2 to TRBJ1-3; no clear D gene. This CDR3 is 12 amino acids long. Germline V gives CDR1 SNHLY, CDR2 FYNNEI. V was trimmed by 5 bases and J by 2 bases, leaving 4 bases between them. This CDR3 is CASSRTGNTIYF. The DNA of the CDR3 is TGTGCCAGCAGTAGAACTGGAAACACCATATATTTT.

The CDR3 reads CASSLVAAYEQYV. In nucleotides, the CDR3 is TGTGCCAGCAGCTTGGTGGCGGCCTACGAGCAGTACGTC. The rearrangement links TRBV5-6 to TRBJ2-7; unclear D gene. CDR1 SGHDT and CDR2 YYEEEE come from the germline V gene. The CDR3 consists of 13 residues. Trimming stripped 0 bases from V and 2 bases from J, with 6 bases between.

CDR3 region: CASSQWTAGTSDGADTQYF. The CDR3 DNA reads TGCGCCAGCAGCCAATGGACCGCCGGGACTAGCGACGGGGCAGATACGCAGTATTTT. V is TRBV4-1 and J is TRBJ2-3, with TRBD2 identical over 10 bases. Germline CDR1 is MGHRA and CDR2 is YSYEKL. The length of the CDR3 is 19 residues. Losses at the gene ends were 2 bases for V and 4 bases for J; bases not matched to a gene: 15.

About this clone: This same CDR3 is encoded by further DNA sequences in the sample. The chain joins TRBV19 to TRBJ2-3, with D uncertain. V was pared by 4 bases and J by 2 bases, with 7 bases between. This CDR3 has 13 amino acids. Germline loops: CDR1 LNHDA, CDR2 SQIVND (reference sequence). CDR3 sequence reads: CASSTRTTDTQYF. The CDR3 DNA is TGTGCCAGTAGTACCAGGACCACAGATACGCAGTATTTT. Full variable domain (missing parts from reference TRBV19 and TRBJ2-3): DGGITQSPKYLFRKEGQNVTLSCEQNLNHDAMYWYRQDPGQGLRLIYYSQIVNDFQKGDIAEGYSVSREKKESFPLTVTSAQKNPTAFYLCASSTRTTDTQYFGPGTRLTVL.